This TCR beta chain was captured by sequencing in a study of OX40 agonist ivuxolimab in advanced cancers. Across the whole study: Three patients showed partial responses: one hepatocellular carcinoma and two cutaneous melanoma cases.

Turning to this clone: Its antigen is not known.

CDR1 and CDR2 (germline): SEHNR, FQNEAQ (reference sequence). The CDR3 totals 15 residues. The germline V and J ends were trimmed by 3 bases and 5 bases, with 14 bases remaining between them. The study, taken as a whole, reports: No determination was made of the antigen specificity of the expanded peripheral T cells.

Here immunoSEQ multiplex PCR was the method, and the copy in TCRdb shows in-frame clones only, minus some. The sample has about 88,000 clones, approximately 85% seen once; the top ten hold about 4.1%. This rearrangement joins TRBV7-9 to TRBJ2-1, with D uncertain. The source is an adult with an advanced solid tumor such as melanoma, head and neck, liver or kidney cancer. Here the sequenced sample was CD4+ or CD8+ T cells sorted from blood, taken in a trial of the OX40 agonist ivuxolimab. The CDR3 DNA reads TGTGCCAGCAGCTTGCGATTCGGACCAAACAATGAGCAGTTCTTC. This encodes CASSLRFGPNNEQFF.